This paragraph covers one T cell receptor (beta chain) sequence. Germline CDR1 and CDR2: SGHDT and YYEEEE. V was cut by 3 bases and J by 4 bases, with 12 bases left in between. This CDR3 contains 14 residues. This sample was included in a study of blood T cell repertoires in COVID-19. Study summary: From the United States, Italy and Spain came samples of acute and convalescent COVID-19. From T cells, B-cell-depleted T cells, or PBMCs came the material, which was cDNA or gDNA.

Using immunoSEQ multiplex PCR, the repertoire was profiled, and TCRdb retains in-frame clones only, with some absent. This table holds around 9,900 clones, around three quarters found once. The sequencing input was peripheral blood. The gene calls are TRBV5-6 and TRBJ2-3; D may be TRBD2 (6 bases). This receptor was taken from a human donor in a cohort sampled during active COVID-19. Written as DNA, the CDR3 is TGTGCCAGCAGCTCAGCGGGCCCATCAGATACGCAGTATTTT. This sequence encodes CASSSAGPSDTQYF.